These T cell receptor beta chains were read from a single sample in a study of blood T cell repertoires in COVID-19. Sequencing used immunoSEQ multiplex PCR; TCRdb keeps in-frame clones, though not all of them. The table shows around 20,000 clones, with 70% to 85% occurring only once. Sequenced material: peripheral blood. These receptors were collected from a human donor in a cohort sampled during active COVID-19. The CDR3 runs from the conserved cysteine through the conserved F or W. The D gene is left open where the match is weak.

TRBJ2-1 - TRBV2 CASSELNEQFF TGTGCCAGCAGTGAGCTAAATGAGCAGTTCTTC
TRBJ1-4 - TRBV27 CASSFGLRTNEKLFF TGTGCCAGCAGTTTCGGTCTCCGCACTAATGAAAAACTGTTTTTT
TRBJ2-1 TRBD1 TRBV30 CAWSKQGREQFF TGTGCCTGGAGCAAACAGGGGCGTGAGCAGTTCTTC
TRBJ2-1 TRBD1 TRBV5-4 CANRADRGNNEQFF TGTGCCAACAGGGCGGACAGGGGCAACAATGAGCAGTTCTTC
TRBJ2-2 - TRBV19 CASSGSYTGELFF TGTGCCAGTAGCGGGAGTTACACCGGGGAGCTGTTTTTT
TRBJ1-3 - TRBV18 CASSPEGVAGNTIYF TGTGCCAGCTCACCCGAAGGGGTAGCTGGAAACACCATATATTTT
TRBJ2-3 TRBD2 TRBV7-9 CASSLSSGVTDTQYF TGTGCCAGCAGCCTATCTAGCGGGGTCACAGATACGCAGTATTTT
TRBJ1-1 - TRBV27 CASSLSRNTEAFF TGTGCCAGCAGTTTATCCAGAAACACTGAAGCTTTCTTT
TRBJ2-3 TRBD2 TRBV7-2 CASSPSGTSFADTQYF TGTGCCAGCAGCCCTTCCGGGACTAGCTTTGCAGATACGCAGTATTTT
TRBJ2-2 TRBD2 TRBV6-5 CASSYGGGNTGELFF TGTGCCAGCAGTTACGGCGGGGGGAACACCGGGGAGCTGTTTTTT
TRBJ1-1 TRBD1 TRBV6-5 CATTGENTEAFF TGTGCCACGACAGGGGAGAACACTGAAGCTTTCTTT
TRBJ2-1 - TRBV24-1 CATSGGTYYNEQFF TGTGCCACCAGTGGAGGGACTTACTACAATGAGCAGTTCTTC
TRBJ1-4 - TRBV6-1 CASSEGGLGYGGEKLFF TGTGCCAGCAGTGAAGGGGGGCTCGGGTACGGTGGCGAAAAACTGTTTTTT